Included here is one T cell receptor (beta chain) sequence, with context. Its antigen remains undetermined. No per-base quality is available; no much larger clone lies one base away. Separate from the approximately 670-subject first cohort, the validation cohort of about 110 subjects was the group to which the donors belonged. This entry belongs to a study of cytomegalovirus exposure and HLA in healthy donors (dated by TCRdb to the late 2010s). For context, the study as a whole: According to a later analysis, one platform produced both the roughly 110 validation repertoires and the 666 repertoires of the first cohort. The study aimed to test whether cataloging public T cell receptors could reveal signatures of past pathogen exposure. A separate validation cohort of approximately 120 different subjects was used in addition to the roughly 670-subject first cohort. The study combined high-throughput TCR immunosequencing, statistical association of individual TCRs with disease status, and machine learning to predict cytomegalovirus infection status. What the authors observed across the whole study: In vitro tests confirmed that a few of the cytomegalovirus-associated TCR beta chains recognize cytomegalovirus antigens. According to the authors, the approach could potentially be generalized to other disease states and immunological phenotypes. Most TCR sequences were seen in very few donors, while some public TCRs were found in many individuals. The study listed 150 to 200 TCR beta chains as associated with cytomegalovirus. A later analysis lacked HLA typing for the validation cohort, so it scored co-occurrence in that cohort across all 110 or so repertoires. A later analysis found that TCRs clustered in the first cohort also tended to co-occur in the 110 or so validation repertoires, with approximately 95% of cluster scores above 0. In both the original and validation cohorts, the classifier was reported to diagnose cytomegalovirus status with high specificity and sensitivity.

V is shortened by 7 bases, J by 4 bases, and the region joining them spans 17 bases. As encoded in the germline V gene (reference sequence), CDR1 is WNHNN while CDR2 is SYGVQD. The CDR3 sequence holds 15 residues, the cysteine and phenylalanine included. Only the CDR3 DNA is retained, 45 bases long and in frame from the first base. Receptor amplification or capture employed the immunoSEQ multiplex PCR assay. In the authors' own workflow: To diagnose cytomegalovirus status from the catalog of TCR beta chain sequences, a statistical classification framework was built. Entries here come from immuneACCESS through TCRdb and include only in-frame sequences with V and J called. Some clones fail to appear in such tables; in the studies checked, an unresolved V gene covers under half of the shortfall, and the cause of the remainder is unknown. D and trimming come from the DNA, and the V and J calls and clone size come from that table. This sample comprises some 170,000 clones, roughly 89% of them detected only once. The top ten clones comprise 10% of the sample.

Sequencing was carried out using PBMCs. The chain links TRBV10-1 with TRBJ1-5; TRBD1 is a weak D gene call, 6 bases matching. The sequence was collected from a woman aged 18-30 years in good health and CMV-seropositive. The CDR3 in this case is CASIRGGGDNQPQHF. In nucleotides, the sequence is TGCGCCAGCATCCGAGGGGGTGGAGATAATCAGCCCCAGCATTTT.